The 15 T cell receptor beta chains given below trace back to one sample, sequenced in a study of T cells in Graves' hyperthyroidism and ophthalmopathy. Amplified TCR beta CDR3 regions came from RNA transcripts. The HTBI set primed first-round TCR CDR3 RT-PCR. Using its own MiXCR run on the multiplex PCR reads, TCRdb lists one record per CDR3 protein. The table has around 520,000 distinct CDR3 sequences, 14% seen once; the top ten hold roughly 14%. The sequenced material came from blood. The receptors were sampled from a woman between 40 and 50 years old with Graves' hyperthyroidism.

This clonotype was seen at least ten times. This chain joins TRBV6-6 and TRBJ2-7, with TRBD1 identical over 7 bases. Germline V lookup: CDR1 MNHNY, CDR2 SVGAGI (reference sequence). The CDR3 contains 14 residues. V was pared by 2 bases and J by 5 bases, with 6 bases of the junction left unmatched. For the CDR3, the DNA is TGTGCCAGCAGTTACGGGACAGCCTTCCACGAGCAGTACTTC. This encodes CASSYGTAFHEQYF.

This clonotype was counted between two and nine times. This rearrangement joins TRBV24-1 to TRBJ1-1; D is unresolved. The CDR3 is 15 residues long. V gave up 4 bases and J gave up 2 bases, with 13 bases separating them. CDR1 is KGHDR and CDR2 is SFDVKD in the germline V gene. CDR3 residues: CATSESRARNTEAFF. Written as DNA, the CDR3 is TGTGCCACCAGTGAGTCCCGGGCCCGAAACACTGAAGCTTTCTTT.

The V call is TRBV6-1, the J call TRBJ1-4; TRBD1 might be the D (5 bases). CDR1 MNHNS and CDR2 SASEGT come from the germline V gene. Trimming removed 5 bases at V and 0 bases at J, with 10 bases between. This CDR3 has 15 amino acids. The CDR3 DNA reads as TGTGCCAGCAGTCGACAGTTTGCAACTAATGAAAAACTGTTTTTT. Protein sequence: CASSRQFATNEKLFF.

The gene calls are TRBV6-1 and TRBJ2-7; D is unclear. Trimming cost V 5 bases and J 6 bases, with 23 bases left between them. CDR1 is MNHNS and CDR2 is SASEGT in the germline V gene. The CDR3 extends over 16 amino acids. CDR3 sequence (DNA): TGTGCCAGCAGTCCTGATCACGGACGGATTAAGGTCGAGCAGTACTTC. It encodes CASSPDHGRIKVEQYF.

This clonotype was detected many times. This rearrangement joins TRBV12-3 or TRBV12-4 to TRBJ1-1; no firm D call. The CDR3 loop spans 14 amino acids. V lost 3 bases and J lost 1, with 9 bases in between. The CDR3: CASSLGSENTEAFF. As DNA, the CDR3 is TGTGCCAGCAGTTTGGGGAGTGAGAACACTGAAGCTTTCTTT.

This clonotype was seen ten or more times. This rearrangement joins TRBV3-1 to TRBJ2-2, with D perhaps matching TRBD1 or TRBD2 (5 bases each). The CDR3 length is 16 residues. From germline, CDR1 is LGHDT and CDR2 YNNKEL (reference sequence). V lost 3 bases and J 2 bases, leaving 13 bases between the germline ends. The CDR3 is CASSHGTYGNTGELFF. For the CDR3, the DNA is TGTGCCAGCAGCCACGGGACGTATGGAAACACCGGGGAGCTGTTTTTT. The full variable domain, its missing parts supplied by reference TRBV3-1 and TRBJ2-2, is DTAVSQTPKYLVTQMGNDKSIKCEQNLGHDTMYWYKQDSKKFLKIMFSYNNKELIINETVPNRFSPKSPDKAHLNLHINSLELGDSAVYFCASSHGTYGNTGELFFGEGSRLTVL.

This clonotype has a count of ten or more. V and J are TRBV20-1 and TRBJ2-3, with D possibly called TRBD1 or TRBD2 (5 bases each). V lost 3 bases to trimming and J lost 4 bases, with 11 bases between them. Per the germline V gene, CDR1 is DFQATT and CDR2 is SNEGSKA (reference sequence). This CDR3 comprises 13 residues. CDR3 DNA sequence: TGCAGTGCTAGTTTCGGGGCCCCAGATACGCAGTATTTT. Its protein is CSASFGAPDTQYF.

This clonotype was counted many times. This chain joins TRBV7-8 and TRBJ2-7, with D perhaps TRBD1 (5 bases). Trimming pared 1 base from V and 7 bases from J, leaving 14 bases between. The CDR3 consists of 14 residues. Per the germline V gene, CDR1 is SGHVS and CDR2 is FQNEAQ. The CDR3 here is CASSLGAGLGEQYF. CDR3 nucleotides: TGTGCCAGCAGCTTAGGGGCAGGGCTTGGGGAGCAGTACTTC.

The chain joins TRBV5-4 to TRBJ2-1; TRBD2 agrees at 8 bases. With V trimmed by 0 bases and J by 8 bases, 7 bases remained unmatched. From germline, CDR1 is SGHNT and CDR2 YYREEE (reference sequence). There are 15 residues in the CDR3. This CDR3 reads CASSLGDSGIYEQFF. The CDR3 coding sequence is TGTGCCAGCAGCTTGGGGGATAGCGGGATCTATGAGCAGTTCTTC.

This clonotype was seen many times. The chain recombines TRBV12-3 or TRBV12-4 with TRBJ1-2, with a weak D call TRBD1 (6 bases). The ends were cut back, 2 bases at V and 6 bases at J, with 10 bases in the middle. CDR3 size: 13 residues. DNA for the CDR3: TGTGCCAGCAGTTTAATGTCAGGGGATGGCTACACCTTC. Translation: CASSLMSGDGYTF.

This sequence joins TRBV10-3 and TRBJ2-2; TRBD2 agrees at 8 bases. Per the germline V gene, CDR1 is ENHRY and CDR2 is SYGVKD. V was pared by 3 bases and J by 3 bases, with 9 bases of the junction left unmatched. This CDR3 is built from 17 residues. The CDR3, as DNA: TGTGCCATCAGTGACCCAACTAGCGGATCTTACACCGGGGAGCTGTTTTTT. Amino acid sequence: CAISDPTSGSYTGELFF.

For this clonotype: This may stem from a read error, because a much larger clone lies one nucleotide away. The chain employs TRBV3-1 and TRBJ1-1; 8 positions match TRBD1. The V segment lost 4 bases and the J segment 1 base; nucleotides outside the gene matches: 5. Germline-derived CDR1 and CDR2 are LGHDT and YNNKEL (reference sequence). The CDR3 is made up of 15 amino acids. CDR3 bases: TGTGCCAGCAGCCTGGACAGGGCGGGGAACACTGAAGCTTTCTTT. Translation gives CASSLDRAGNTEAFF.

The chain recombines TRBV12-3 or TRBV12-4 with TRBJ2-2; D may be TRBD1 (6 bases). Deletions cut 1 base from V and 0 bases from J, with 21 bases between. The CDR3 covers 20 residues. CDR3 bases: TGTGCCAGCAGTTTAGTAGTAGTTGCGGTCGGACAGACGAACACCGGGGAGCTGTTTTTT. As protein: CASSLVVVAVGQTNTGELFF.

This clonotype was observed many times. The genes are TRBV20-1 and TRBJ2-3, with D possibly being TRBD2 (6 bases). V was shortened by 6 bases and J by 1 base, with 17 bases between the two germline ends. The germline V gene encodes CDR1 DFQATT and CDR2 SNEGSKA (reference sequence). This CDR3 has 15 amino acids. CDR3 DNA sequence: TGCAGTGCCGAACTACTAGCCCAACGCACAGATACGCAGTATTTT. It is translated as CSAELLAQRTDTQYF.

In its sample, this clonotype was seen many times. V and J are TRBV30 and TRBJ2-5; 8 bases map to TRBD2. With V trimmed by 5 bases and J by 4 bases, 12 bases remained unmatched. Germline CDR1 reads GTSNPN; CDR2 reads SVGIG (reference sequence). The CDR3 length is 15 residues. CDR3 DNA sequence: TGTGCCTGGGAACGGGGGGGGCTAGCGGGAGAGACCCAGTACTTC. It yields the protein CAWERGGLAGETQYF. The whole variable domain, remainder taken from reference TRBV30 and TRBJ2-5, is SQTIHQWPATLVQPVGSPLSLECTVEGTSNPNLYWYRQAAGRGLQLLFYSVGIGQISSEVPQNLSASRPQDRQFILSSKKLLLSDSGFYLCAWERGGLAGETQYFGPGTRLLVL.